Listed below are T cell receptor beta chains from one sample, sequenced in a study of T-cell memory formation after mild COVID-19. TCRdb independently ran MiXCR on the 5' RACE reads; one entry per CDR3 protein. The sample consists of fewer than 75,000 distinct CDR3 sequences, 10% to 15% of them appearing once. Sequencing input: PBMCs or a T cell subset sorted from them (not recorded which). These receptors all stem from a man aged 18-30 years who had mild COVID-19 (a few samples of this study predate the infection). Cell type and time point are not known. CDR3s include the opening cysteine and the closing phenylalanine or tryptophan. Each record gives: CDR3 protein, V gene, J gene.

CASSLTGGANYGYTF	TRBV7-6	TRBJ1-2
CASSQDRTPNNEKLFF	TRBV4-2	TRBJ1-4
CASSVGWGGPNEQFF	TRBV6-1	TRBJ2-1
CASSAPGGADYNEKLFF	TRBV28	TRBJ1-4
CASRLGALVDTQYF	TRBV7-2	TRBJ2-3
CASSRRPSSYEQYF	TRBV7-2	TRBJ2-7
CATSKMGGEKLFF	TRBV15	TRBJ1-4
CASSERTEGSEKLFF	TRBV25-1	TRBJ1-4
CATSVRSLPQHF	TRBV15	TRBJ1-5
CATSDPTSGGFTDTQYF	TRBV24-1	TRBJ2-3
CASSLYPGNNEQFF	TRBV5-1	TRBJ2-1
CASSYSANTEAFF	TRBV6-5	TRBJ1-1
CASSDWTRELFF	TRBV6-1	TRBJ2-2
CASRLVGTPNTEAFF	TRBV19	TRBJ1-1
CASSLGGADTQYF	TRBV7-8	TRBJ2-3
CASGSPLHF	TRBV12-3/TRBV12-4	TRBJ1-6
CASSTSGGHEQYF	TRBV2	TRBJ2-7